This T cell receptor beta chain is from a study of CD4 T cells in relation to SARS-CoV-2 and coronaviruses. Unexposed donor CD4+ T cells date from about 2010-2019, before the COVID-19 pandemic. After more than eight days of culture, CD4+ T cells were isolated. This clone has a handful of counts. Its antigen remains unknown. Clones were sequenced by immunoSEQ multiplex PCR, and TCRdb holds only the in-frame ones, with some missing. The sample shows approximately 21,000 clones, approximately 78% of them seen only once. Trimming pared 5 bases from V and 2 bases from J, leaving 10 bases between. Germline V gene sequence: CDR1 LNHDA, CDR2 SQIVND (reference sequence). The CDR3 loop spans 14 amino acids.

This chain links TRBV19 with TRBJ1-3; tentatively, D is TRBD1 (6 bases). Sequencing input: CD4+ T cells from PBMCs, cultured in vitro. This TCR was sampled from a human donor in good health. The CDR3 region is CASSQGLAGNTIYF. In DNA form, the CDR3 reads TGTGCCAGTAGTCAGGGGCTGGCTGGAAACACCATATATTTT. Together with reference TRBV19 and TRBJ1-3, the CDR3 gives the full variable domain: DGGITQSPKYLFRKEGQNVTLSCEQNLNHDAMYWYRQDPGQGLRLIYYSQIVNDFQKGDIAEGYSVSREKKESFPLTVTSAQKNPTAFYLCASSQGLAGNTIYFGEGSWLTVV.